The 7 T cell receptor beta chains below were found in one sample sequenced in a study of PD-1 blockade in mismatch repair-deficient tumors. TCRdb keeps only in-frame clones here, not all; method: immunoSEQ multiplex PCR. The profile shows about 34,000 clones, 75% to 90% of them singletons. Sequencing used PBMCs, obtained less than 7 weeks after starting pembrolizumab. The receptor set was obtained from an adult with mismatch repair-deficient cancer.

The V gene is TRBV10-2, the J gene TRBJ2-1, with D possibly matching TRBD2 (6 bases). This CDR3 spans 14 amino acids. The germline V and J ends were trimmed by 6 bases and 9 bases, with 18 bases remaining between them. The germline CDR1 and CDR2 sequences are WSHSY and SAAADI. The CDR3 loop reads CASRDSGSGSEQFF. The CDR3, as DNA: TGCGCCAGCAGGGATAGCGGATCAGGCAGTGAGCAGTTCTTC.

The CDR3 is CASRSGGYNEQFF. The DNA for the CDR3 is TGTGCCAGTAGATCGGGAGGCTACAATGAGCAGTTCTTC. The chain has TRBV19 and TRBJ2-1; 7 nucleotides align to TRBD2. CDR1 and CDR2 from the germline V gene are LNHDA and SQIVND (reference sequence). V was clipped by 6 bases and J by 3 bases; unmatched bases: 2. The CDR3 runs to 13 residues.

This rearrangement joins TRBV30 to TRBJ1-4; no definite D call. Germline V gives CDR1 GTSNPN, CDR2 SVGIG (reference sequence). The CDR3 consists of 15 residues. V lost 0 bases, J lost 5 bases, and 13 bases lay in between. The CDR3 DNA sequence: TGTGCCTGGAGTGTACGTACTCTCTTAAATGAAAAACTGTTTTTT. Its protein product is CAWSVRTLLNEKLFF.

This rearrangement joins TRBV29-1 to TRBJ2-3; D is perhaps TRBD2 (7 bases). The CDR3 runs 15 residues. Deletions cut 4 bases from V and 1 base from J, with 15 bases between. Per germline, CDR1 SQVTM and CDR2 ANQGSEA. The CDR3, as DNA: TGCAGCGTTGTACCCCGCGGGGGCCGCACAGATACGCAGTATTTT. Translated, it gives CSVVPRGGRTDTQYF.

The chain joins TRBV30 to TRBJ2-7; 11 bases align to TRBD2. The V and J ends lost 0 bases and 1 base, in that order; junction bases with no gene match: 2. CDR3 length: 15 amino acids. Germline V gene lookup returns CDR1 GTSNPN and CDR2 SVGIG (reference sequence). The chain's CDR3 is CAWSVLAGVSYEQYF. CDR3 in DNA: TGTGCCTGGAGTGTACTAGCGGGAGTTTCCTACGAGCAGTACTTC. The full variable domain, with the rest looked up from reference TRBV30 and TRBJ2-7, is SQTIHQWPATLVQPVGSPLSLECTVEGTSNPNLYWYRQAAGRGLQLLFYSVGIGQISSEVPQNLSASRPQDRQFILSSKKLLLSDSGFYLCAWSVLAGVSYEQYFGPGTRLTVT.

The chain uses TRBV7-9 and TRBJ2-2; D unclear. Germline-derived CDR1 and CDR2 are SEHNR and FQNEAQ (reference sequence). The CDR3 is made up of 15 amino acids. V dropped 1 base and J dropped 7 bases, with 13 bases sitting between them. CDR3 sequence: CASSLDYRDGGELFF. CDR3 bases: TGTGCCAGCAGCTTAGACTACCGCGATGGCGGGGAGCTGTTTTTT.

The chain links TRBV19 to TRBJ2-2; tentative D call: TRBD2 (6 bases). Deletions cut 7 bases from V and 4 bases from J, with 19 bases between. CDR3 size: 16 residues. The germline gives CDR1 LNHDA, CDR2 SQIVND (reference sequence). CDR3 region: CASIYGGLEGTGELFF. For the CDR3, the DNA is TGTGCCAGTATCTATGGGGGACTGGAGGGCACCGGGGAGCTGTTTTTT.